The rows below give T cell receptor beta chains drawn from one sample of a study of shared clonotypes between healthy human individuals. Sequencing used immunoSEQ multiplex PCR; TCRdb keeps in-frame clones, though not all of them. The sample records fewer than 3 million clones, roughly 92% being singletons. Sequencing was done on a sample of naive CD4+ T cells from PBMCs. These receptors all stem from a man aged 18 to 30 in good health. Some clones in this sample may be carry-over from other donors' samples. The CDR3 runs from the conserved cysteine through the conserved F or W. The order of the fields is CDR3 DNA, CDR3 protein, V gene, D gene, clone size, J gene. The D gene is left open where the match is weak. Rows give clone size only sometimes, using once, few, many, or a class for an expanded clone.

CDR3 DNA: TGTGCCAGCTCACCACCGGGGGCTGGAAACACCATATATTTT
CDR3 protein: CASSPPGAGNTIYF
V gene: TRBV18
D gene: NA
clone size: few
J gene: TRBJ1-3

CDR3 DNA: TGTGCCAGCAGCCTAGGGGGTTTCACCGGGGAGCTGTTTTTT
CDR3 protein: CASSLGGFTGELFF
V gene: TRBV28
D gene: NA
clone size: NA
J gene: TRBJ2-2

CDR3 DNA: TGTGCCAGCAGCTTATTTCAGGACTTGAACACTGAAGCTTTCTTT
CDR3 protein: CASSLFQDLNTEAFF
V gene: TRBV7-2
D gene: NA
clone size: NA
J gene: TRBJ1-1

CDR3 DNA: TGTGCCAGCAGAAATCCTCAGGTGGGAGATACGCAGTATTTT
CDR3 protein: CASRNPQVGDTQYF
V gene: TRBV28
D gene: NA
clone size: NA
J gene: TRBJ2-3

CDR3 DNA: TGCGCCAGCAGCTTGGGGTGGGACAGCCCCCCGGAGACCCAGTACTTC
CDR3 protein: CASSLGWDSPPETQYF
V gene: TRBV5-1
D gene: TRBD1
clone size: NA
J gene: TRBJ2-5

CDR3 DNA: TGCAGCGTCGATAGGACAGGAGTGAACACTGAAGCTTTCTTT
CDR3 protein: CSVDRTGVNTEAFF
V gene: TRBV29-1
D gene: TRBD1
clone size: NA
J gene: TRBJ1-1

CDR3 DNA: TGTGCCAGTAGTATAGGTGGAGGGGCCACTGAAGCTTTCTTT
CDR3 protein: CASSIGGGATEAFF
V gene: TRBV19
D gene: NA
clone size: NA
J gene: TRBJ1-1

CDR3 DNA: TGCGCCAGCAGCCAAGAAATAGTGGGCAGGCTGAACACTGAAGCTTTCTTT
CDR3 protein: CASSQEIVGRLNTEAFF
V gene: TRBV4-3
D gene: NA
clone size: NA
J gene: TRBJ1-1

CDR3 DNA: TGTGCCAGCAGCCACGGGGGAGAACCGGGTCCTTACCCCTATGGCTACACCTTC
CDR3 protein: CASSHGGEPGPYPYGYTF
V gene: TRBV11-3
D gene: NA
clone size: NA
J gene: TRBJ1-2

CDR3 DNA: TGTGCCAGCAGGACACCAGACAGGGACGAGCAGTACTTC
CDR3 protein: CASRTPDRDEQYF
V gene: TRBV6-1
D gene: TRBD1
clone size: NA
J gene: TRBJ2-7

CDR3 DNA: TGTGCCAGCAGCGATAGCGGTAACACAGATACGCAGTATTTT
CDR3 protein: CASSDSGNTDTQYF
V gene: TRBV9
D gene: NA
clone size: NA
J gene: TRBJ2-3

CDR3 DNA: TGTGCCAGCAGACAGACAGGGTCCGGAAACACCATATATTTT
CDR3 protein: CASRQTGSGNTIYF
V gene: TRBV6-1
D gene: TRBD1
clone size: NA
J gene: TRBJ1-3

CDR3 DNA: TGTGCCAGCAGTGAAGCAACCCAGGGATTCCAGCCCCAGCATTTT
CDR3 protein: CASSEATQGFQPQHF
V gene: TRBV6-1
D gene: NA
clone size: NA
J gene: TRBJ1-5

CDR3 DNA: TGTGCCAGCAGTTCCTTTGTGGCTCGTGGCTCACCCCTCCACTTT
CDR3 protein: CASSSFVARGSPLHF
V gene: TRBV28
D gene: NA
clone size: NA
J gene: TRBJ1-6

CDR3 DNA: TGTGCCAGCAGTTTAACCGGGAGTCAAAACATTCAGTACTTC
CDR3 protein: CASSLTGSQNIQYF
V gene: TRBV28
D gene: NA
clone size: once
J gene: TRBJ2-4

CDR3 DNA: TGTGCCAGCAGCACCCTGCCCTTGGGACTAGCGGGAGGAGGGACCGGGGAGCTGTTTTTT
CDR3 protein: CASSTLPLGLAGGGTGELFF
V gene: TRBV9
D gene: TRBD2
clone size: once
J gene: TRBJ2-2

CDR3 DNA: TGTGCCAGCAGCGCTCCCAGCTCCTACGAGCAGTACTTC
CDR3 protein: CASSAPSSYEQYF
V gene: TRBV9
D gene: NA
clone size: NA
J gene: TRBJ2-7

CDR3 DNA: TGTGCCAGTAGATCTAGCGGGAGGGGCCCAGATACGCAGTATTTT
CDR3 protein: CASRSSGRGPDTQYF
V gene: TRBV19
D gene: TRBD2
clone size: NA
J gene: TRBJ2-3

CDR3 DNA: TGCGCCAGCAGCGAGACTAGCGGGAGCAATGAGCAGTTCTTC
CDR3 protein: CASSETSGSNEQFF
V gene: TRBV5-1
D gene: TRBD2
clone size: NA
J gene: TRBJ2-1

CDR3 DNA: TGTGCCAGCAGCTGGGGACTAGCGGAGAGCACAGATACGCAGTATTTT
CDR3 protein: CASSWGLAESTDTQYF
V gene: TRBV5-4
D gene: TRBD2
clone size: NA
J gene: TRBJ2-3

CDR3 DNA: TGTGCCAGTAGTATGGGACGGATGAACACTGAAGCTTTCTTT
CDR3 protein: CASSMGRMNTEAFF
V gene: TRBV19
D gene: NA
clone size: NA
J gene: TRBJ1-1

CDR3 DNA: TGCGCCAGCAGCCAAGATCGGTACCGGTCTGGGGCCAACGTCCTGACTTTC
CDR3 protein: CASSQDRYRSGANVLTF
V gene: TRBV4-3
D gene: NA
clone size: NA
J gene: TRBJ2-6

CDR3 DNA: TGTGCCAGCAGTCGGGGACAGGGGGCCTACGAGCAGTACTTC
CDR3 protein: CASSRGQGAYEQYF
V gene: TRBV28
D gene: TRBD1
clone size: once
J gene: TRBJ2-7

CDR3 DNA: TGTGCCAGCAGCCTTCCCCGTGAGCGGGGGAGGCCCAATGAGCAGTTCTTC
CDR3 protein: CASSLPRERGRPNEQFF
V gene: TRBV28
D gene: TRBD2
clone size: NA
J gene: TRBJ2-1

CDR3 DNA: TGTGCCAGCAGGGCCGGACAGCATGGAAACACCATATATTTT
CDR3 protein: CASRAGQHGNTIYF
V gene: TRBV28
D gene: NA
clone size: NA
J gene: TRBJ1-3

CDR3 DNA: TGTGCCAGCTCACCGGGCGGCTATGGCTACACCTTC
CDR3 protein: CASSPGGYGYTF
V gene: TRBV18
D gene: NA
clone size: few
J gene: TRBJ1-2

CDR3 DNA: TGCGCCAGCAGCCGGGGGGGAGTACCTTCCTACGAGCAGTACTTC
CDR3 protein: CASSRGGVPSYEQYF
V gene: TRBV5-1
D gene: TRBD2
clone size: NA
J gene: TRBJ2-7

CDR3 DNA: TGTGCCAGCAGTTCTGGGTCGTACGAGCAGTACTTC
CDR3 protein: CASSSGSYEQYF
V gene: TRBV27
D gene: NA
clone size: NA
J gene: TRBJ2-7

CDR3 DNA: TGCGCCAGCAGCGCACAGGGTGGACAGGAGACCCAGTACTTC
CDR3 protein: CASSAQGGQETQYF
V gene: TRBV5-1
D gene: NA
clone size: NA
J gene: TRBJ2-5

CDR3 DNA: TGTGCCAGCACTACAGGGGCCGACGAGCAGTACTTC
CDR3 protein: CASTTGADEQYF
V gene: TRBV7-2
D gene: TRBD1
clone size: NA
J gene: TRBJ2-7

CDR3 DNA: TGTGCCAGCAGGGCGGACCTGCTTTTGCATGAGCAGTTCTTC
CDR3 protein: CASRADLLLHEQFF
V gene: TRBV6-6
D gene: NA
clone size: NA
J gene: TRBJ2-1

CDR3 DNA: TGTGCCAGCAGTTTAGGGGGTGTTAACGGATACTACGAGCAGTACTTC
CDR3 protein: CASSLGGVNGYYEQYF
V gene: TRBV28
D gene: NA
clone size: NA
J gene: TRBJ2-7

CDR3 DNA: TGTGCCAGCAGCCAAGATCCGGGACAGTCCTACAATGAGCAGTTCTTC
CDR3 protein: CASSQDPGQSYNEQFF
V gene: TRBV4-2
D gene: TRBD1
clone size: once
J gene: TRBJ2-1

CDR3 DNA: TGTGCCAGCTCACCGACGGTTCAAGAGACCCAGTACTTC
CDR3 protein: CASSPTVQETQYF
V gene: TRBV18
D gene: NA
clone size: NA
J gene: TRBJ2-5

CDR3 DNA: TGTGCCATCAGTGCGGGACAGCAAGAGACCCAGTACTTC
CDR3 protein: CAISAGQQETQYF
V gene: TRBV10-3
D gene: TRBD1
clone size: NA
J gene: TRBJ2-5

CDR3 DNA: TGCGCCAGCAGCTTGTTGTCAAACACTGAAGCTTTCTTT
CDR3 protein: CASSLLSNTEAFF
V gene: TRBV5-1
D gene: NA
clone size: few
J gene: TRBJ1-1

CDR3 DNA: TGTGCCAGCAGTTTTAGGACAGGGGGCGCAGGTGAGCAGTTCTTC
CDR3 protein: CASSFRTGGAGEQFF
V gene: TRBV27
D gene: TRBD1
clone size: NA
J gene: TRBJ2-1

CDR3 DNA: TGTGCCAGCAGTACACCGGGACGGTACTACGAGCAGTACTTC
CDR3 protein: CASSTPGRYYEQYF
V gene: TRBV28
D gene: NA
clone size: NA
J gene: TRBJ2-7

CDR3 DNA: TGTGCCAGCAGTGAAGGGGGGCGGAGCACAGATACGCAGTATTTT
CDR3 protein: CASSEGGRSTDTQYF
V gene: TRBV25-1
D gene: NA
clone size: NA
J gene: TRBJ2-3

CDR3 DNA: TGTGCCAGTAGCCGGGACAGGGGAGGCGGGGAGCTGTTTTTT
CDR3 protein: CASSRDRGGGELFF
V gene: TRBV19
D gene: TRBD1
clone size: NA
J gene: TRBJ2-2

CDR3 DNA: TGTGCCAGCAGTTTAAGCCGAGACAGCACGAACACCGGGGAGCTGTTTTTT
CDR3 protein: CASSLSRDSTNTGELFF
V gene: TRBV28
D gene: NA
clone size: NA
J gene: TRBJ2-2

CDR3 DNA: TGCGCCCGCCCACCCGGGTCGGGGACTAGTGCTTCCCACAATGAGCAGTTCTTC
CDR3 protein: CARPPGSGTSASHNEQFF
V gene: TRBV23-1
D gene: TRBD2
clone size: NA
J gene: TRBJ2-1

CDR3 DNA: TGTGCCACCCCGGGCCGTCTTTGGGAGCAGTACTTC
CDR3 protein: CATPGRLWEQYF
V gene: TRBV21-1
D gene: NA
clone size: few
J gene: TRBJ2-7

CDR3 DNA: TGTGCCAGCAGTGACCCCGGACAGGGGGGAAACTCACCCCTCCACTTT
CDR3 protein: CASSDPGQGGNSPLHF
V gene: TRBV25-1
D gene: TRBD1
clone size: NA
J gene: TRBJ1-6

CDR3 DNA: TGTGCCAGCAGCTTGAGTCCCCGCGGGAGCGTTTACGAGCAGTACTTC
CDR3 protein: CASSLSPRGSVYEQYF
V gene: TRBV7-2
D gene: TRBD2
clone size: once
J gene: TRBJ2-7

CDR3 DNA: TGCGCCAGCAGCTTGGAGGGGGGGCTTAATCAGCCCCAGCATTTT
CDR3 protein: CASSLEGGLNQPQHF
V gene: TRBV5-1
D gene: NA
clone size: NA
J gene: TRBJ1-5

CDR3 DNA: TGTGCCAGCAGCCGCGGACAGGGGAGTGCCTATGGCTACACCTTC
CDR3 protein: CASSRGQGSAYGYTF
V gene: TRBV5-8
D gene: TRBD1
clone size: NA
J gene: TRBJ1-2

CDR3 DNA: TGCGCCAGCAGTGAGGCCCTCCGTGCGCCGCGCACCTTC
CDR3 protein: CASSEALRAPRTF
V gene: TRBV10-1
D gene: NA
clone size: few
J gene: TRBJ1-2

CDR3 DNA: TGTGCCAGCAGCCCGTGGACCGGCTCTGGAAACACCATATATTTT
CDR3 protein: CASSPWTGSGNTIYF
V gene: TRBV6-5
D gene: NA
clone size: few
J gene: TRBJ1-3

CDR3 DNA: TGTGCCAGCAGTTCGAGTTACAATCAGCCCCAGCATTTT
CDR3 protein: CASSSSYNQPQHF
V gene: TRBV6-6
D gene: NA
clone size: NA
J gene: TRBJ1-5

CDR3 DNA: TGTGCCAGCAGGCTGAACAGGGACAGGAATCAGCCCCAGCATTTT
CDR3 protein: CASRLNRDRNQPQHF
V gene: TRBV6-5
D gene: TRBD1
clone size: NA
J gene: TRBJ1-5

CDR3 DNA: TGTGCCAGCAGCGTTACTCAGGGGCAGAGCACTGAAGCTTTCTTT
CDR3 protein: CASSVTQGQSTEAFF
V gene: TRBV9
D gene: NA
clone size: NA
J gene: TRBJ1-1

CDR3 DNA: TGTGCCAGCACTAGAGGCCTAGCGGGAGGTGATTCTCATGGTGAGCAGTTCTTC
CDR3 protein: CASTRGLAGGDSHGEQFF
V gene: TRBV7-2
D gene: TRBD2
clone size: NA
J gene: TRBJ2-1

CDR3 DNA: TGTGCCAGCAGTACCCGGGAGTACACCGGGGAGCTGTTTTTT
CDR3 protein: CASSTREYTGELFF
V gene: TRBV27
D gene: NA
clone size: once
J gene: TRBJ2-2

CDR3 DNA: TGTGCCATCAGTGGTGGGACTAGCGGGAGAGGTTACAATGAGCAGTTCTTC
CDR3 protein: CAISGGTSGRGYNEQFF
V gene: TRBV10-3
D gene: TRBD2
clone size: NA
J gene: TRBJ2-1